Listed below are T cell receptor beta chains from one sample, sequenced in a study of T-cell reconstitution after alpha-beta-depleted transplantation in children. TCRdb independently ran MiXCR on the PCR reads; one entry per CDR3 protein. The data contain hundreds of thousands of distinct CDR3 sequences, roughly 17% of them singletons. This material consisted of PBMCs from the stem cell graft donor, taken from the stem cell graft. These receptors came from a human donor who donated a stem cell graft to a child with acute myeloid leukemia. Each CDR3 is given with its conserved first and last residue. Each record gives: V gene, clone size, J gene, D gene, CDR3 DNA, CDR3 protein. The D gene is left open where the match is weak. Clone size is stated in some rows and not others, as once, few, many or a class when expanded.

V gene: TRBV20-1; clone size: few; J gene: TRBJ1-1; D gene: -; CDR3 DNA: TGCAGTGCTAGGAGGGGGGCCGGAGGGGGGACTGAAGCTTTCTTT; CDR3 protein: CSARRGAGGGTEAFF
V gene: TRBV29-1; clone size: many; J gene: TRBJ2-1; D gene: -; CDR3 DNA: TGCAGCGTTGAACTGGGGAATGAGCAGTTCTTC; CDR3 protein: CSVELGNEQFF
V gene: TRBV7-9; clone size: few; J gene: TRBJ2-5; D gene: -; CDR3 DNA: TGTGCCAGCATCCCACCGGGGCGGGAGACCCAGTACTTC; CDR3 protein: CASIPPGRETQYF
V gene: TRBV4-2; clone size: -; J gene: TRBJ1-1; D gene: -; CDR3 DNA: TGTGCCAGCAGCCGTGATGCGGGGAGCGTGAACACTGAAGCTTTCTTT; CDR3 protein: CASSRDAGSVNTEAFF
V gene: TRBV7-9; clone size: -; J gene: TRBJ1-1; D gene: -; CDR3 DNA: TGTGCCAGCAAAGAATCTTGGGGGGGGAGCACTGAAGCTTTCTTT; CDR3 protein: CASKESWGGSTEAFF
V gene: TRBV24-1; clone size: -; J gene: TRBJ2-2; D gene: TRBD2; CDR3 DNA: TGTGCCACCACGGCTAGCGGGGCCACCGGGGAGCTGTTTTTT; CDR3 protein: CATTASGATGELFF
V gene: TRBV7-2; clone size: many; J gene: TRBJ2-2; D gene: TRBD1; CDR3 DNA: TGTGCCAGCAGCCCCAGACAGGGAATCGGGGAGCTGTTTTTT; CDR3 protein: CASSPRQGIGELFF
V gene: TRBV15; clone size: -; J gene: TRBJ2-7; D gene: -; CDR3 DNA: TGTGCCACCAGCTGGGTCAGGGGAAACTACGAGCAGTACTTC; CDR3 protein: CATSWVRGNYEQYF
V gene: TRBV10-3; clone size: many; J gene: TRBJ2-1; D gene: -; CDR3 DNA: TGTGCCATCAGTAGCCTGGAGAGACACGAGACTTACAATGAGCAGTTCTTC; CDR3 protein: CAISSLERHETYNEQFF
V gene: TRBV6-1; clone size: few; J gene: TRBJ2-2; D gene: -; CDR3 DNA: TGTGCCAGCAGCCGCCCCCCGGTACAGGGATTGGCCGGGGAGCTGTTTTTT; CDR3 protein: CASSRPPVQGLAGELFF
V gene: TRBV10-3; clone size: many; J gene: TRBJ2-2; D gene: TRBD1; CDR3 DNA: TGTGCCATCATGAGGGGGCCAACGAACACCGGGGAGCTGTTTTTT; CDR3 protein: CAIMRGPTNTGELFF
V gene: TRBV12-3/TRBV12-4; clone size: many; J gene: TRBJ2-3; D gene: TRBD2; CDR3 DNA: TGTGCCAGCAGTTTGCAAGCGGGGGGATCTAGCACAGATACGCAGTATTTT; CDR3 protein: CASSLQAGGSSTDTQYF
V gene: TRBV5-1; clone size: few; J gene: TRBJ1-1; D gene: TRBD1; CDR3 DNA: TGCGCCAGCAGCCCTCAGGGGGGGGACACTGAAGCTTTCTTT; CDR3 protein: CASSPQGGDTEAFF
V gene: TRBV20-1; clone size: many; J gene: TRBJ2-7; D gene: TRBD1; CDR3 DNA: TGCAGTGCTTCCCAGACAGGGAAGAGGTCCTACGAGCAGTACTTC; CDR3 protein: CSASQTGKRSYEQYF
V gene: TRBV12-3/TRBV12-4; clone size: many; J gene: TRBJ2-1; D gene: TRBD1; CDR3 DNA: TGTGCCAGCAGCCCCGTCGGGACAGGGGGCTACAATGAGCAGTTCTTC; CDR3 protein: CASSPVGTGGYNEQFF
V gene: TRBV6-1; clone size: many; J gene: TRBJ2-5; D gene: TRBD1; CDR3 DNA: TGTGCCAGCACCAGGACAGGGGGCATACAGACCCAGTACTTC; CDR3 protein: CASTRTGGIQTQYF
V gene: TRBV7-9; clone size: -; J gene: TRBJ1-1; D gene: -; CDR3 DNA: TGTGCCAGCAGCTTAAGCGGGGAGGGGCACACTGAAGCTTTCTTT; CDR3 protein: CASSLSGEGHTEAFF
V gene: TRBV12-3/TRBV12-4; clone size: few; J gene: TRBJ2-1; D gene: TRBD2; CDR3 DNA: TGTGCCAGCCGGGGACTAGCGGGGATCAATGAGCAGTTCTTC; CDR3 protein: CASRGLAGINEQFF
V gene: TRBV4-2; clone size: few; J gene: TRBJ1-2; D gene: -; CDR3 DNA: TGTGCCAGCAGCCAAGCCGGAATGCCCGGGGGCTACACCTTC; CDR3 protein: CASSQAGMPGGYTF
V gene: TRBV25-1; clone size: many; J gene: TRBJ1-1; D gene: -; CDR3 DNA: TGTGCCAGCAGTGAAAGAGGGCAGGGCTGGTACGCTTTCTTT; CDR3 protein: CASSERGQGWYAFF
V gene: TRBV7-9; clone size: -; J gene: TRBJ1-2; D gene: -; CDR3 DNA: TGTGCCAGCAGCCTGATTACTAACTATGGCTACACCTTC; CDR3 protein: CASSLITNYGYTF
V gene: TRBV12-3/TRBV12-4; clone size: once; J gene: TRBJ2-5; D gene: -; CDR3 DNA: TGTGCCAGCAGAATAGCCGGGCCCGGCGGGGAGACCCAGTACTTC; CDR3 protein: CASRIAGPGGETQYF
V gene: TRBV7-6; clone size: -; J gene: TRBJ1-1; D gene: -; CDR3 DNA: TGTGCCAGCAGCTTACTGGAACGGCCAGGGGCGCACCTCTACGAAGCTTTCTTT; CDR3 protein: CASSLLERPGAHLYEAFF
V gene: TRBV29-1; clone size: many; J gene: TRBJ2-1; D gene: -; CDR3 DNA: TGCAGCGTTGGCCCGGGGTACAATGAGCAGTTCTTC; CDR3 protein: CSVGPGYNEQFF
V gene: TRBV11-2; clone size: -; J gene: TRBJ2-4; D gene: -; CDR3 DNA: TGTGCCAGCAGCCCCCGAGGGGATATGGCCATTCAGTACTTC; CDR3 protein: CASSPRGDMAIQYF
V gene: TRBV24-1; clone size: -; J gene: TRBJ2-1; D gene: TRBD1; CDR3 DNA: TGTGTCACCACCGCTGGGGACAGGGAGTACAATGAGCAGTTCTTC; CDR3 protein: CVTTAGDREYNEQFF
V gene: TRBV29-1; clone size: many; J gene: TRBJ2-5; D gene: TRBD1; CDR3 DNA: TGCAGCGTTGACTACAGGGGCGAGGAGACCCAGTACTTC; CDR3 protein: CSVDYRGEETQYF
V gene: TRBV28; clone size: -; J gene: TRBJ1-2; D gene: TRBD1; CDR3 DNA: TGTGCCAGCAGTCCTCCGGAGGACAGGGAAGGGGATCGTAATGGCTACACCTTC; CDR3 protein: CASSPPEDREGDRNGYTF
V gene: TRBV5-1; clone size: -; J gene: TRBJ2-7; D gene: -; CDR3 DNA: TGCGCCAGCAGCATGGACGGGGGTACCTACGAGCAGTACTTC; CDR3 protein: CASSMDGGTYEQYF
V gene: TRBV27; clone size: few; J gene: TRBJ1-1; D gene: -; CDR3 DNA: TGTGCCAGCAGTAGCCTCACAGGGAATGGGAACACTGAAGCTTTCTTT; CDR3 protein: CASSSLTGNGNTEAFF
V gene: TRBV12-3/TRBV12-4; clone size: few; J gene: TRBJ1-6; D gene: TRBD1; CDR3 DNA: TGTGCCAGCAGTCCGACAGGGAACTGGCCACCCCTCCACTTT; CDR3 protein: CASSPTGNWPPLHF
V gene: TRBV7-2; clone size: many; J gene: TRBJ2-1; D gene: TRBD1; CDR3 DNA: TGTGCCAGCAGCTTAGTAGGACAGGTGGATGAGCAGTTCTTC; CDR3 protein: CASSLVGQVDEQFF
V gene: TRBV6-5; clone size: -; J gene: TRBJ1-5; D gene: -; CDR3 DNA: TGTGCCAGCAGTTACAAGGGACCCGCTAGCAATCAGCCCCAGCATTTT; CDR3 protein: CASSYKGPASNQPQHF
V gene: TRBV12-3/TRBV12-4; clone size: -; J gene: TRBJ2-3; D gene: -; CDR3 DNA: TGTGCCAGCCTTTTGGGACACACAGATACGCAGTATTTT; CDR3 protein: CASLLGHTDTQYF
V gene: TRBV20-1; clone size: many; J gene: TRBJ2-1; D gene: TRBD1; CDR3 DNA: TGCAGTGCTAGCGCCGGGACAGGTAGCCACAATGAGCAGTTCTTC; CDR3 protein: CSASAGTGSHNEQFF
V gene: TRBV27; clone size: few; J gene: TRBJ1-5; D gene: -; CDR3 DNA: TGTGCCTCAGGAGGGGGTCCAAGCAATCAGCCCCAGCATTTT; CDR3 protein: CASGGGPSNQPQHF
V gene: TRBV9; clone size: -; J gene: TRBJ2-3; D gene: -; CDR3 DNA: TGTGCCAGCAGCGTGGTTGAAATGAGAGCCGGGGGAGATACGCAGTATTTT; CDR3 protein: CASSVVEMRAGGDTQYF
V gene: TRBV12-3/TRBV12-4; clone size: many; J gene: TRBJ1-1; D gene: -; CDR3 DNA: TGTGCCAGCGGGCGGGGGACGAAAGAAGCTTTCTTT; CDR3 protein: CASGRGTKEAFF
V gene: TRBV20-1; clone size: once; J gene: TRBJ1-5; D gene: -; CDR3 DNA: TGCAGTGCTAGTGGAGGGGACCAGCCCCAGCATTTT; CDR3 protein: CSASGGDQPQHF
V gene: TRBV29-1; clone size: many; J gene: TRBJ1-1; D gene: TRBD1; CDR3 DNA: TGCAGCGTTGGGACAGGGCTTCTGAACACTGAAGCTTTCTTT; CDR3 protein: CSVGTGLLNTEAFF
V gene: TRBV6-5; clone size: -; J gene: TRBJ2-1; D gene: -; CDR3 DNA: TGTGCCAGCAGATTCGACGGGGCTAGCCCCTACAATGAGCAGTTCTTC; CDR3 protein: CASRFDGASPYNEQFF
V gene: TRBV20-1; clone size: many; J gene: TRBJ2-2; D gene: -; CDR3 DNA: TGCAGTGCTAGAGATCGAGGCTCCCCGGCCAACACCGGGGAGCTGTTTTTT; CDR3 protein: CSARDRGSPANTGELFF
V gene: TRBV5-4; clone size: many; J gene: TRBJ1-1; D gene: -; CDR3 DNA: TGTGCCAGCAGCTGGGATAACACTGAAGCTTTCTTT; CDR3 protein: CASSWDNTEAFF
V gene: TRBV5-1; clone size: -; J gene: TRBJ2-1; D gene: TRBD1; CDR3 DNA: TGCGCCAGCAGCACGGGACAGTCCTACAATGAGCAGTTCTTC; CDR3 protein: CASSTGQSYNEQFF
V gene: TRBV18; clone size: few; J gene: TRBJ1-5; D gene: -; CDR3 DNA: TGTGCCAGCTCACCTTTCCCTTATCAGCCCCAGCATTTT; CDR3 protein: CASSPFPYQPQHF
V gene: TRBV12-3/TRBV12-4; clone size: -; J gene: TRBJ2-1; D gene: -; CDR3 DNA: TGTGCCAGCAGTTTTTCTGGGGGCCAGTCCCATGAGCAGTTCTTC; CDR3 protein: CASSFSGGQSHEQFF
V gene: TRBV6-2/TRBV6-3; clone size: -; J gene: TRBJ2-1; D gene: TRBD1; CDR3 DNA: TGTTCCAGCAGTTTTCCCAGGACAGGGAGGAATGAGCAGTTCTTC; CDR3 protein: CSSSFPRTGRNEQFF
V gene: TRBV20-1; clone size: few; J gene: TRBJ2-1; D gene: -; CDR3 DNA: TGCAGTGCTACTCTCCGGGGGCCCTATGAGCAGTTCTTC; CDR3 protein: CSATLRGPYEQFF
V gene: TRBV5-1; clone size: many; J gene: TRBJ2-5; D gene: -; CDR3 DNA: TGCGCCAGCAGATGGACCCAAGAGACCCAGTACTTC; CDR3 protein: CASRWTQETQYF
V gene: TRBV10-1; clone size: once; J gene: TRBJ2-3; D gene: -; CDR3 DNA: TGCGCCAGCAGTGATCAAGGGGCAGCTAGCACAGATACGCAGTATTTT; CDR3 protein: CASSDQGAASTDTQYF
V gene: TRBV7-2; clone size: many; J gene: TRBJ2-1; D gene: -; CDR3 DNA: TGTGCCAGCAGCTATAGCCCTTTGGTGGACTTC; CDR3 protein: CASSYSPLVDF
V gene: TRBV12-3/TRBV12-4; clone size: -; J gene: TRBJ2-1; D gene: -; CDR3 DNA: TGTGCCAGCACCCAACGAGGCGCGGGGGCGCTAAATGAGCAGTTCTTC; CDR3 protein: CASTQRGAGALNEQFF
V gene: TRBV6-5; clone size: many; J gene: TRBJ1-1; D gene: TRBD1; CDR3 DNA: TGTGCCAGCAGTTACGCCGGGACAGGGGGACTGAACACTGAAGCTTTCTTT; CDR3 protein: CASSYAGTGGLNTEAFF
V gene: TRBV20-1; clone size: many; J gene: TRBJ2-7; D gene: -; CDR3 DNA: TGCAGTGCTAGAGATTGGGGAAGCGGGTCCCCCTACGAGCAGTACTTC; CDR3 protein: CSARDWGSGSPYEQYF